Following are 3 T cell receptor beta chains from one sample sequenced in a study of OX40 agonist ivuxolimab in advanced cancers. The method was immunoSEQ multiplex PCR; TCRdb's version includes in-frame clones alone and lacks a portion of them. This table has tens of thousands of clones, about 88% appearing once. The source was CD4+ or CD8+ T cells sorted from blood, collected in a trial of the OX40 agonist ivuxolimab. The receptor source for this set is an adult with an advanced solid tumor such as melanoma, head and neck, liver or kidney cancer.

The chain uses TRBV2 and TRBJ1-2; D unresolved. Germline values: CDR1 SNHLY, CDR2 FYNNEI. V was clipped by 4 bases and J by 4 bases, with 10 bases between them. The CDR3 extends over 13 amino acids. The CDR3 coding sequence is TGTGCCAGCAGTGGGATCGCTCGCTATGGCTACACCTTC. Encoded protein: CASSGIARYGYTF.

This clone was found a few times. The chain carries TRBV9 and TRBJ1-1, with a possible D match to TRBD1 (5 bases). The ends were cut back, 4 bases at V and 1 base at J, with 11 bases in the middle. This CDR3 region has 14 residues. In germline, CDR1 is SGDLS, CDR2 YYNGEE. In DNA, the CDR3 is TGTGCCAGCAGCCGATCGGGGCCGAACACTGAAGCTTTCTTT. Translation gives CASSRSGPNTEAFF.

V usage is TRBV9 and J usage is TRBJ2-7; the D call may be TRBD1 or TRBD2 (5 bases each). Germline loops: CDR1 SGDLS, CDR2 YYNGEE. This CDR3 has 17 amino acids. V gave up 0 bases and J gave up 2 bases, with 18 bases separating them. The CDR3 is CASSVGDAGVATYEQYF. CDR3 nucleotides: TGTGCCAGCAGCGTAGGGGACGCAGGAGTAGCAACCTACGAGCAGTACTTC.